This paragraph covers one T cell receptor beta chain sequence. Its cognate antigen has yet to be identified. The junction differs from germline at one of its ends, possibly a read error. This entry comes from a study of T cell repertoires in cytomegalovirus infection (dated by TCRdb to between 2019 and 2020). About the study as a whole: Donor HLA type was relevant to the analysis, as public TCR beta signatures indicated carriage of CMV infection together with the matching HLA type.

On the study overall, not on this receptor specifically: The ex vivo response was dominated by HLA-C-restricted CMV-specific TCR beta clonotypes, and the single most frequent clonotype in two of eight donors was supplied by these HLA-C-restricted clonotypes. Cumulative frequency of public TCR beta family members discriminated carriers of CMV infection plus the relevant HLA type in this cohort and an independent roughly 320-donor cohort.

The sample was run on an Illumina HiSeq 1500. TCRdb reworked the public reads: Q25 trimming with fastp, MiXCR clone assembly, productive beta chains retained. Each CDR3 protein gets just one entry, which takes the most common genes and DNA from the rows behind it. Across this sample there are about 140,000 distinct CDR3 sequences, with 5.5% to 8% seen only once. Under 20% of the sample goes to the ten largest clones. Reading the germline V gene gives CDR1 MGHRA and CDR2 YSYEKL. The CDR3 holds 13 amino acids from the cysteine to the phenylalanine. CDR3 DNA only is kept here, 39 bases in frame from base 1.

Sequencing was done on a sample of PBMCs. The TCR comes from a human donor in good health (CMV status not recorded). Some clones in this sample may be carry-over from other donors' samples. The receptor chain draws on TRBV4-1 and TRBJ2-2, with no reliable assignment of the D segment. The CDR3 loop reads CASNQDIDGELFF. DNA sequence: TGCGCCAGCAACCAAGATATTGACGGGGAGCTGTTTTTT.